There are many counts of the clone carrying this TCR beta chain. This sample was included in a study of T-cell memory formation after mild COVID-19. MiXCR, applied by TCRdb to the 5' RACE reads, yields one record per CDR3 protein. The sample records about 400,000 distinct CDR3 sequences, more than 20% being singletons. CDR1 and CDR2 (germline): SGHTA, FQGNSA. Trimming took off 3 bases at V and 5 bases at J, with 8 bases between the two ends. The CDR3 is made up of 14 amino acids. The sample was PBMCs or a T cell subset sorted from them (not recorded which). The receptor comes from an adult woman who had mild COVID-19 (a few samples of this study predate the infection). Cell type and time point are not known. The chain combines TRBV7-2 with TRBJ1-6; D not certain. The DNA for the CDR3 is TGTGCCAGCAGCTTCCAGTCTAATAATTCACCCCTCCACTTT. Translation: CASSFQSNNSPLHF.